Below, 30 T cell receptor beta chains from the same sample are listed, as sequenced in a study of blood T cell repertoires in COVID-19. Measured with immunoSEQ multiplex PCR; TCRdb has only the in-frame clones, and not every one. In the table there are around 100,000 clones, approximately 90% of which are singletons. Specimen: peripheral blood. All receptors come from a woman of 80 years or more in a cohort sampled during active COVID-19.

The V and J genes are TRBV11-2 and TRBJ2-1; 7 bases are shared with TRBD1. Germline V lookup: CDR1 SGHAT, CDR2 FQNNGV. The CDR3 is made up of 16 amino acids. J lost 10 bases, V lost 0 bases, and 12 bases had no gene match. The CDR3 protein is CASSLDPGTAVREQFF. Here the CDR3 DNA reads TGTGCCAGCAGCTTAGATCCCGGGACAGCTGTCCGGGAGCAGTTCTTC.

The CDR3 DNA reads TGCGCCAGCAGTGAGTCGAGGGCCCAAGAGACCCAGTACTTC. Residues: CASSESRAQETQYF. This rearrangement joins TRBV10-2 to TRBJ2-5; possible D gene TRBD2, 5 bases. Trimming shortened V by 0 bases and J by 1 base, and 6 bases separated the two germline ends. The CDR3 is 14 amino acids. Germline V gene sequence: CDR1 WSHSY, CDR2 SAAADI.

This clone has only one observation. The chain carries TRBV4-1 and TRBJ2-3; TRBD1 aligns across 7 bases. J was trimmed by 2 bases and V by 4 bases; bases with no gene match: 6. The germline gives CDR1 MGHRA, CDR2 YSYEKL. The length of the CDR3 is 15 residues. CDR3 residues: CASSRSGQITDTQYF. For the CDR3, the DNA is TGCGCCAGCAGCCGGTCGGGACAGATCACAGATACGCAGTATTTT.

This chain links TRBV7-8 with TRBJ1-1; tentatively, D is TRBD1 (5 bases). CDR1 is SGHVS, CDR2 FQNEAQ, per germline. The CDR3 has 14 residues. V shed 4 bases and J shed 8 bases, with 17 bases lying between them. The CDR3: CASSSGIRGLEAFF. The CDR3 region has the DNA TGTGCCAGCAGCTCCGGAATTCGGGGGTTGGAAGCTTTCTTT.

The sample holds a few counts of this clone. The chain couples TRBV20-1 to TRBJ2-7; the D gene is possibly TRBD2 (5 bases). Germline V gives CDR1 DFQATT, CDR2 SNEGSKA (reference sequence). V gave up 3 bases and J gave up 12 bases, with 12 bases separating them. This CDR3 has 10 residues. The CDR3 spells CSASHPLAYF. In DNA form, the CDR3 reads TGCAGTGCTAGCCACCCCCTAGCGTACTTC.

This rearrangement joins TRBV18 to TRBJ2-7; the match to TRBD1 covers 7 bases. Trimming took 6 bases from V and 3 from J; bases not matched to a gene: 2. The CDR3 spans 12 residues. CDR1 is KGHSH, CDR2 LQKENI, per germline. The chain's CDR3 is CASSTGRYEQYF. The CDR3 DNA sequence: TGTGCCAGCTCGACAGGGCGCTACGAGCAGTACTTC.

The chain carries TRBV5-1 and TRBJ2-1; 9 bases fit TRBD2. The CDR3 runs 15 residues. Germline values: CDR1 SGHRS, CDR2 YFSETQ. The V gene end was trimmed by 0 bases and the J gene end by 8 bases; junction bases not matched to a gene: 6. CDR3 sequence: CASSLGASGVYEQFF. The DNA of the CDR3 is TGCGCCAGCAGCTTGGGGGCTAGCGGGGTCTATGAGCAGTTCTTC.

The rearrangement joins TRBV28 to TRBJ2-2; the match to TRBD2 covers 7 bases. The germline V gene encodes CDR1 MDHEN and CDR2 SYDVKM. V lost 4 bases to trimming and J lost 2 bases; unmatched junction nucleotides: 7. The CDR3 runs 16 residues. The CDR3 sequence: CASSSPAGVNTGELFF. The CDR3 nucleotides are TGTGCCAGCAGTTCCCCCGCGGGGGTCAACACCGGGGAGCTGTTTTTT.

This chain joins TRBV27 and TRBJ2-1; TRBD2 matches at 13 bases. The CDR3 runs to 16 residues. Germline trimming cut 4 bases from V and 7 bases from J; bases unmatched to any gene: 7. CDR1 and CDR2 (germline): MNHEY, SMNVEV (reference sequence). In nucleotides, the CDR3 is TGTGCCAGCAGTTCCCTACTAGCGGGAGGGCAAAATGAGCAGTTCTTC. It codes for CASSSLLAGGQNEQFF.

The rearrangement uses TRBV20-1 and TRBJ1-5; no clear D. V lost 3 bases and J lost 1, with 10 bases in between. From germline, CDR1 is DFQATT and CDR2 SNEGSKA (reference sequence). The CDR3 runs 14 residues. CDR3 sequence reads: CSASQAGSNQPQHF. CDR3 in DNA: TGCAGTGCTAGTCAGGCAGGAAGCAATCAGCCCCAGCATTTT.

A single count supports this clone. The rearrangement joins TRBV3-1 (or the pseudogene TRBV3-2) to TRBJ2-5; 9 bases agree with TRBD2. The length of the CDR3 is 15 residues. The germline CDR1 and CDR2 sequences are LGHDT and YNNKEL (reference sequence). V lost 3 bases and J lost 4; bases outside the gene matches: 6. In DNA form, the CDR3 reads TGTGCCAGCAGCCACCATGGCGGGAGGGTAGAGACCCAGTACTTC. This codes for CASSHHGGRVETQYF.

This CDR3 is CASSQGLANEQYF. The CDR3 coding sequence is TGTGCCAGCAGTCAGGGACTAGCGAACGAGCAGTACTTC. The V and J genes are TRBV2 and TRBJ2-7; 10 bases fit TRBD2. Looked up from germline, CDR1 is SNHLY and CDR2 is FYNNEI. V was pared by 5 bases and J by 5 bases, with 3 bases of the junction left unmatched. This CDR3 is built from 13 residues.

The chain employs TRBV5-1 and TRBJ1-6; tentatively, D is TRBD1 (6 bases). This CDR3 region has 15 residues. Trimming removed 0 bases from V and 14 bases from J, with 18 bases in between. CDR1 and CDR2 from the germline V gene are SGHRS and YFSETQ. The CDR3 sequence is CASSLGGGPLTSLHF. The CDR3, as DNA: TGCGCCAGCAGCTTGGGGGGGGGCCCGTTAACCTCCCTCCACTTT.

The V and J genes are TRBV6-5 and TRBJ2-7; 9 nucleotides line up with TRBD1. This CDR3 has 15 amino acids. Germline V gene lookup returns CDR1 MNHEY and CDR2 SVGAGI. With 6 bases clipped from V and 5 bases from J, the junction kept 11 bases outside the gene matches. The CDR3 spells CASRNVGQGGDEQYF. In DNA, the CDR3 is TGTGCCAGCAGGAATGTGGGACAGGGAGGGGACGAGCAGTACTTC.

The chain has TRBV5-1 and TRBJ1-4, with D possibly being TRBD1 (5 bases). V shed 2 bases and J shed 1 base, with 9 bases lying between them. Germline V CDR1 and CDR2: SGHRS, YFSETQ. CDR3 length equals 15 residues. DNA for the CDR3: TGCGCCAGCAGCTTCACTACAGGAACTAATGAAAAACTGTTTTTT. This translates into CASSFTTGTNEKLFF.

A single count supports this clone. This rearrangement joins TRBV11-3 to TRBJ2-5; the D gene is possibly TRBD1 (6 bases). V gave up 2 bases and J gave up 4 bases, with 8 bases separating them. Germline loops: CDR1 SGHNT, CDR2 YENEEA. CDR3 length equals 13 residues. CDR3 sequence: CASSLNRAETQYF. In DNA form, the CDR3 reads TGTGCCAGCAGCTTAAACAGGGCAGAGACCCAGTACTTC.

This rearrangement joins TRBV6-5 to TRBJ1-1, with D possibly being TRBD1 (6 bases). V gave up 10 bases and J gave up 2 bases, with 14 bases separating them. The CDR3 extends over 13 amino acids. Germline V gene data show CDR1 as MNHEY and CDR2 as SVGAGI. As DNA, the CDR3 is TGTGCCACCCTTTTACAGGGCAACACTGAAGCTTTCTTT. Translating it yields CATLLQGNTEAFF.

This chain joins TRBV12-3 or TRBV12-4 and TRBJ1-2, with no clear D. The CDR3 extends over 12 amino acids. V lost 6 bases, J lost 10 bases, and 15 bases lay in between. The CDR3 DNA sequence: TGTGCCAGCAGCGCAACAGCCTTTATCTACACCTTC. This sequence encodes CASSATAFIYTF.

About this clone: Germline is not matched at one junction end, which may reflect a read error. V usage is TRBV7-3 and J usage is TRBJ2-7; D uncertain. The CDR3 is made up of 13 amino acids. Germline loops: CDR1 SGHTA, CDR2 FQGTGA. The DNA for the CDR3 is TGTGCCAGCAGCTTAACGAATGTCTACGGGCAGTACTTC. Protein product: CASSLTNVYGQYF.

The rearrangement links TRBV12-5 to TRBJ2-5; 8 bases align to TRBD2. Trimming at V came to 7 bases and at J to 2 bases, leaving 6 bases not matched to a gene. CDR3 length: 14 amino acids. The germline V gene encodes CDR1 LGHNT and CDR2 FRNRAP. The CDR3 nucleotides are TGTGCTAGTGCGTTGGTAGCGGGGCAAGAGACCCAGTACTTC. This encodes CASALVAGQETQYF.

The chain recombines TRBV11-2 with TRBJ2-3, with D tentatively TRBD2 (5 bases). This CDR3 has 15 amino acids. Per the germline V gene, CDR1 is SGHAT and CDR2 is FQNNGV. Trimming removed 4 bases at V and 1 base at J, with 12 bases between. The CDR3 DNA sequence: TGTGCCAGCAGCTCGCTCCGGGGAGGCACAGATACGCAGTATTTT. Translating it yields CASSSLRGGTDTQYF.

This sequence joins TRBV3-1 (or the pseudogene TRBV3-2) and TRBJ2-5, with 10 bases fitting TRBD2. Trimming cost V 7 bases and J 3 bases; bases outside gene matches: 5. In germline, CDR1 is LGHDT, CDR2 YNNKEL (reference sequence). CDR3 length: 14 residues. CDR3 sequence (DNA): TGTGCCAGCAACGTAGCGGGGGGAGAAGAGACCCAGTACTTC. Its translation is CASNVAGGEETQYF.

V is TRBV19 and J is TRBJ2-7, with a weak D call TRBD1 (6 bases). The germline gives CDR1 LNHDA, CDR2 SQIVND (reference sequence). V was shortened by 6 bases and J by 4 bases, with 16 bases between the two germline ends. This CDR3 region has 14 residues. The CDR3 sequence: CASSGAGTQYEQYF. CDR3 sequence (DNA): TGTGCCAGTAGCGGAGCCGGGACACAATACGAGCAGTACTTC.

The chain joins TRBV5-5 to TRBJ1-5; D perhaps matches TRBD1 (5 bases). The germline V gene encodes CDR1 SGHKS and CDR2 YYEKEE (reference sequence). The CDR3 contains 14 residues. Between the trimmed V and J ends, which lost 7 bases and 7 bases, there was a span of 18 bases. The CDR3 reads CASGPGGVMQPQHF. CDR3 nucleotides: TGTGCCAGCGGACCGGGGGGTGTCATGCAGCCCCAGCATTTT.

This clone was detected a few times. The CDR3 DNA follows: TGTGCCAGCAGGGCCGGGACATCTGGAAACACCATATATTTT. This translates into CASRAGTSGNTIYF. This chain connects TRBV6-5 to TRBJ1-3, with a possible D match to TRBD1 (6 bases). This CDR3 comprises 14 residues. V was cut by 6 bases and J by 1 base, with 10 bases left in between. Germline V CDR1 and CDR2: MNHEY, SVGAGI.

The chain employs TRBV7-8 and TRBJ1-2, with 7 bases that match TRBD1. Germline V gene sequence: CDR1 SGHVS, CDR2 FQNEAQ. The junction had 4 bases not matched to a gene; V was cut back by 1 base and J by 2 bases. This CDR3 has 15 amino acids. CDR3: CASSLDGQANYGYTF. In DNA, the CDR3 is TGTGCCAGCAGCTTAGACGGACAGGCCAACTATGGCTACACCTTC.

CDR3 sequence: CASSQSGINQPQHF. The CDR3, as DNA: TGTGCCAGCAGCCAATCAGGAATCAATCAGCCCCAGCATTTT. The chain combines TRBV3-1 (or the pseudogene TRBV3-2) with TRBJ1-5; D not certain. This CDR3 region has 14 residues. Germline V CDR1 and CDR2: LGHDT, YNNKEL (reference sequence). Trimming took 2 bases from V and 3 from J, leaving 8 bases between them.

The chain has TRBV19 and TRBJ2-3; 8 bases line up with TRBD1. The ends lost 3 bases at V and 4 bases at J; junction bases unmatched: 15. CDR3 length: 18 residues. The germline CDR1 and CDR2 sequences are LNHDA and SQIVND (reference sequence). The CDR3 is CASSINYSRGLRSDTQYF. The CDR3 nucleotides read TGTGCCAGTAGTATCAATTATTCCAGGGGGCTGAGGTCAGATACGCAGTATTTT.

The V call is TRBV5-1, the J call TRBJ2-1; 9 nucleotides match TRBD2. The V gene's germline CDR1 is SGHRS and CDR2 YFSETQ. J lost 0 bases, V lost 4 bases, and 8 bases had no gene match. This CDR3 is built from 17 residues. The CDR3 DNA is TGCGCCAGCAGCCCGGAGGCTAGCGGGGCCTCCTACAATGAGCAGTTCTTC. It codes for CASSPEASGASYNEQFF.

The chain combines TRBV23-1 with TRBJ2-4; 10 bases align to TRBD2. TRBV23-1 is an ORF, with its function uncertain. Trimming took 2 bases from V and 0 from J; bases not matched to a gene: 7. This CDR3 comprises 18 residues. CDR3: CASSQPRTSGLAKNIQYF. In DNA form, the CDR3 reads TGCGCCAGCAGTCAACCCCGGACTAGCGGTTTAGCCAAAAACATTCAGTACTTC.